Each of the 18 T cell receptor beta chains below was sequenced from the same sample in a study of blood T cell repertoires in COVID-19. TCRdb keeps only in-frame clones here, not all; method: immunoSEQ multiplex PCR. The data contain around 250,000 clones, approximately 88% of them seen just once; the ten biggest clones take up about 2.9%. Sequences were obtained from PBMCs or T cells enriched from blood (not recorded which). All receptors derive from a woman aged 40 to 49 who had been exposed to COVID-19.

The genes are TRBV19 and TRBJ1-5; 7 bases are a match to TRBD1. The length of the CDR3 is 13 residues. Germline CDR1 reads LNHDA; CDR2 reads SQIVND (reference sequence). With V trimmed by 6 bases and J by 3 bases, 2 bases remained unmatched. CDR3: CASSDRVNQPQHF. CDR3 in DNA: TGTGCCAGTAGCGACAGGGTCAATCAGCCCCAGCATTTT.

This rearrangement joins TRBV18 to TRBJ1-1; a possible D gene is TRBD1 (6 bases). The CDR3 is made up of 13 amino acids. Germline CDR1 and CDR2: KGHSH and LQKENI. Between the trimmed V and J ends, which lost 4 bases and 6 bases, there was a span of 12 bases. CDR3 bases: TGTGCCAGCTCACACCGACAGGCGCCTGAAGCTTTCTTT. Protein: CASSHRQAPEAFF.

The chain has TRBV13 and TRBJ2-1, with 11 bases lining up with TRBD2. CDR3 length: 17 amino acids. The germline CDR1 and CDR2 sequences are PRHDT and FYEKMQ (reference sequence). After removal of 5 bases from V and 0 bases from J, the junction contained 6 bases not matched to a gene. This chain's CDR3 is CASSNAGTSGSYNEQFF. The CDR3 DNA reads TGTGCCAGCAGCAACGCCGGGACTAGCGGCTCCTACAATGAGCAGTTCTTC.

The chain uses TRBV14 and TRBJ1-2; 12 bases agree with TRBD1. Germline V gives CDR1 SGHDN, CDR2 FVKESK. The CDR3 has 15 amino acids. Trimming removed 3 bases from V and 6 bases from J; junction bases left unmatched: 5. In DNA form, the CDR3 reads TGTGCCAGCAGCCACTCGGGACAGGGGGCAGATGGCTACACCTTC. It is translated as CASSHSGQGADGYTF.

J is TRBJ1-1 and V is TRBV28; D not resolved. Trimming left V 2 bases short and J 7 bases short, with 8 bases between. This CDR3 has 12 amino acids. Germline CDR1 reads MDHEN; CDR2 reads SYDVKM. Written as DNA, the CDR3 is TGTGCCAGCAGTTTAAATACTAATGAAGCTTTCTTT. Its protein product is CASSLNTNEAFF.

This clone was detected only once. The CDR3 region is CASSMTGDGNSPLHF. The CDR3 region has the DNA TGTGCCAGCAGTATGACAGGGGATGGTAATTCACCCCTCCACTTT. The J gene is TRBJ1-6, the V gene TRBV2; the match to TRBD1 covers 8 bases. The CDR3 is 15 residues long. CDR1 is SNHLY, CDR2 FYNNEI, per germline. The V segment lost 5 bases and the J segment 6 bases; nucleotides outside the gene matches: 6.

The chain links TRBV3-1 (or the pseudogene TRBV3-2) to TRBJ2-7; 7 bases align to TRBD2. With 5 bases clipped from V and 6 bases from J, the junction kept 10 bases outside the gene matches. Germline CDR1 is LGHDT and CDR2 is YNNKEL (reference sequence). The CDR3 is 14 residues long. CDR3: CASSFSGRAAEQYV. In nucleotides, the CDR3 is TGTGCCAGCAGCTTCTCTGGGAGGGCCGCCGAGCAGTACGTC.

V usage is TRBV4-1 and J usage is TRBJ1-2; D gene ambiguous. The CDR3 spans 15 residues. The ends were cut back, 4 bases at V and 4 bases at J, with 16 bases in the middle. The germline V gene has CDR1 MGHRA and CDR2 YSYEKL. The DNA of the CDR3 is TGCGCCAGCAGCCCCCCTGGGCAGTCGTCCTATGGCTACACCTTC. It encodes CASSPPGQSSYGYTF.

The chain is built from TRBV18 and TRBJ2-5, with D possibly matching TRBD2 (6 bases). The CDR3 spans 14 residues. Per the germline V gene, CDR1 is KGHSH and CDR2 is LQKENI. V shed 3 bases and J shed 3 bases, with 11 bases lying between them. CDR3 coding DNA: TGTGCCAGCTCACCCTCTTGGGGGGAAGAGACCCAGTACTTC. Protein product: CASSPSWGEETQYF.

The chain uses TRBV6-6 and TRBJ2-5; maybe TRBD1 (6 bases). This CDR3 comprises 15 residues. Germline V gene data show CDR1 as MNHNY and CDR2 as SVGAGI (reference sequence). With 2 bases removed from V and 0 bases from J, the gap between germline ends came to 10 bases. The CDR3 region is CASSYATGYQETQYF. The CDR3 coding sequence is TGTGCCAGCAGTTACGCGACAGGATACCAAGAGACCCAGTACTTC.

The rearrangement joins TRBV18 to TRBJ2-5; 12 positions match TRBD1. This CDR3 region has 18 residues. CDR1 KGHSH and CDR2 LQKENI come from the germline V gene. V gave up 6 bases and J gave up 4 bases; unmatched junction bases: 15. The CDR3 DNA reads TGTGCCAGCTCCCCAACCCCGGGACAGGGGGCGCGGAGAGAGACCCAGTACTTC. It yields the protein CASSPTPGQGARRETQYF.

V and J are TRBV7-2 and TRBJ1-1; perhaps TRBD1 as D (6 bases). Trimming shortened V by 2 bases and J by 5 bases, and 9 bases separated the two germline ends. Germline CDR1 reads SGHTA; CDR2 reads FQGNSA. The CDR3 covers 13 residues. The CDR3 spells CASSLIRGTEAFF. The CDR3 coding sequence is TGTGCCAGCAGCTTAATTAGGGGGACTGAAGCTTTCTTT. Filled out from reference TRBV7-2 and TRBJ1-1, the complete variable domain reads GAGVSQSPSNKVTEKGKDVELRCDPISGHTALYWYRQSLGQGLEFLIYFQGNSAPDKSGLPSDRFSAERTGGSVSTLTIQRTQQEDSAVYLCASSLIRGTEAFFGQGTRLTVV.

The gene calls are TRBV7-2 and TRBJ2-5; TRBD2 aligns across 10 bases. From germline, CDR1 is SGHTA and CDR2 FQGNSA. The CDR3 is made up of 15 amino acids. The trim removed 4 bases at V and 5 bases at J, leaving 7 bases unmatched. CDR3 nucleotides: TGTGCCAGCAGCTCCGCTAGCGGGAGTTCGGAGACCCAGTACTTC. Translating it yields CASSSASGSSETQYF.

J is TRBJ1-1 and V is TRBV7-9; D remains ambiguous. The CDR3 runs to 12 residues. The ends were cut back, 5 bases at V and 6 bases at J, with 10 bases in the middle. The germline CDR1 and CDR2 sequences are SEHNR and FQNEAQ (reference sequence). In nucleotides, the CDR3 is TGTGCCAGCAGCCGAGAGGCATCTGAAGCTTTCTTT. This sequence encodes CASSREASEAFF.

This clone was counted at least ten times. Written as DNA, the CDR3 is TGTGCCAGCAGCGATCCCAGGAGGCAGTCTGGGGCCAACGTCCTGACTTTC. Its protein product is CASSDPRRQSGANVLTF. The V gene is TRBV9, the J gene TRBJ2-6; tentative D call: TRBD2 (5 bases). V lost 3 bases and J lost 1, with 14 bases in between. In germline, CDR1 is SGDLS, CDR2 YYNGEE. The CDR3 is made up of 17 amino acids.

The genes are TRBV10-3 and TRBJ2-1; TRBD1 is a possible D gene (5 bases). Trimming pared 3 bases from V and 4 bases from J, leaving 13 bases between. Germline V gives CDR1 ENHRY, CDR2 SYGVKD. This CDR3 comprises 15 residues. CDR3 loop: CAISDKGPPYNEQFF. CDR3 in DNA: TGTGCCATCAGTGACAAGGGGCCCCCATACAATGAGCAGTTCTTC.

V and J are TRBV18 and TRBJ2-7, with D perhaps matching TRBD2 (7 bases). The CDR3 sequence is 14 residues long. V shed 5 bases and J shed 6 bases, with 17 bases lying between them. CDR1 KGHSH and CDR2 LQKENI come from the germline V gene. The DNA of the CDR3 is TGTGCCAGCTCATCACAGGGAGGGACCTCCGAGCAGTACTTC. The encoded protein is CASSSQGGTSEQYF.

The rearrangement uses TRBV10-3 and TRBJ1-2, with 8 bases identical to TRBD1. Germline V gives CDR1 ENHRY, CDR2 SYGVKD. The CDR3 is made up of 16 amino acids. The J segment lost 6 bases and the V segment lost 2 bases, leaving 11 bases of the junction unmatched. The CDR3: CAISEGRGLHLDGYTF. The CDR3 DNA follows: TGTGCCATCAGTGAGGGCAGGGGGCTACACTTAGATGGCTACACCTTC.